This TCR beta chain was retrieved from a study of shared clonotypes between healthy human individuals. Trimming shortened V by 4 bases and J by 3 bases, and 13 bases separated the two germline ends. The V gene's germline CDR1 is SGHRS and CDR2 YFSETQ. The CDR3 has 14 amino acids. Each subset's genomic DNA was shared equally among a number of immunoSEQ plates. The assay was immunoSEQ multiplex PCR, and TCRdb's table has in-frame clones only and misses some. Of 1.6 million or so clones listed, roughly 96% are singletons. This clonotype was obtained from a man aged 30-40 years in good health. The V gene is TRBV5-1, the J gene TRBJ1-1, with D possibly being TRBD1 (5 bases). The sample comprised naive CD4+ T cells sorted from blood. The subset was: CD45RA+ positively selected. The CDR3 bases are TGCGCCAGCAGCGAGTCAGGGTTTGACACTGAAGCTTTCTTT. The encoded protein is CASSESGFDTEAFF.